The 32 T cell receptor beta chains listed next were all sequenced from one sample in a study of blood T cells in healthy people across ages. A second about 6 to 12 cycle PCR used barcoded and J-beta primers. From the 5' RACE reads, TCRdb called clonotypes with MiXCR, one entry per CDR3 protein. This sample has around 620,000 distinct CDR3 sequences, with 25% to 30% found just once. Sequences were obtained from blood. The receptors here all came from a woman in her 70s in good health.

J is TRBJ2-7 and V is TRBV20-1; 8 bases are shared with TRBD2. The CDR3 consists of 12 residues. The germline V gene encodes CDR1 DFQATT and CDR2 SNEGSKA (reference sequence). V was pared by 6 bases and J by 3 bases, with 4 bases of the junction left unmatched. The CDR3 loop reads CSARGLDYEQYF. CDR3 coding DNA: TGCAGTGCCCGGGGACTAGACTACGAGCAGTACTTC.

This clonotype occurred a few times. This rearrangement joins TRBV7-8 to TRBJ1-2, with 9 bases aligning to TRBD1. Unmatched junction bases numbered 12, after V lost 5 bases and J lost 8 bases. The length of the CDR3 is 15 residues. Germline CDR1 reads SGHVS; CDR2 reads FQNEAQ. The CDR3 loop is CASSRGVGTGLGYTF. The CDR3 region has the DNA TGTGCCAGCAGCAGGGGGGTGGGGACAGGGTTGGGCTACACCTTC.

This clonotype was seen only a few times. V gene TRBV6-2 or TRBV6-3 combines with J gene TRBJ1-1; D may be TRBD1 (6 bases). Trimming stripped 5 bases from V and 3 bases from J, with 13 bases between. CDR1 and CDR2 (germline): MNHEY, SVGEGT. This CDR3 contains 14 residues. The CDR3 region has the DNA TGTGCCAGCAGTCGGGGGGGCGCGTACACTGAAGCTTTCTTT. Its translation is CASSRGGAYTEAFF.

This clonotype has just one count. The chain uses TRBV19 and TRBJ2-3; D gene ambiguous. The CDR3 runs to 14 residues. CDR1 is LNHDA and CDR2 is SQIVND in the germline V gene (reference sequence). V lost 3 bases, J lost 4 bases, and 11 bases lay in between. Here the CDR3 reads CASSINRAPDTQYF. CDR3 sequence (DNA): TGTGCCAGTAGTATTAATAGAGCGCCAGATACGCAGTATTTT.

CDR3 coding DNA: TGCAGCGTTGACGTAAGGCGGCAGAACACTGAAGCTTTCTTT. This gives the protein CSVDVRRQNTEAFF. V gene TRBV29-1 combines with J gene TRBJ1-1; D uncertain. V lost 3 bases and J 1 base, leaving 12 bases between the germline ends. This CDR3 spans 14 amino acids. The germline CDR1 and CDR2 sequences are SQVTM and ANQGSEA.

The table lists this clonotype with a few counts. The chain joins TRBV5-1 to TRBJ2-3, with 10 bases fitting TRBD2. Trimming removed 4 bases from V and 9 bases from J; junction bases left unmatched: 20. The CDR3 has 18 amino acids. CDR1 and CDR2 (germline): SGHRS, YFSETQ. For the CDR3, the DNA is TGCGCCAGCAGCCGGTCCCCCGGTAGCGGGGGGCCCGAGAGGACGCAGTATTTT. Encoded protein: CASSRSPGSGGPERTQYF.

This clonotype appeared many times. The V call is TRBV29-1, the J call TRBJ2-5, with D unresolved. Germline-derived CDR1 and CDR2 are SQVTM and ANQGSEA. CDR3 length: 13 amino acids. V gave up 5 bases and J gave up 0 bases, with 10 bases separating them. This CDR3 reads CSVITMYQETQYF. For the CDR3, the DNA is TGCAGCGTTATCACCATGTACCAAGAGACCCAGTACTTC. Full variable domain (remainder filled in from reference TRBV29-1 and TRBJ2-5): SAVISQKPSRDICQRGTSLTIQCQVDSQVTMMFWYRQQPGQSLTLIATANQGSEATYESGFVIDKFPISRPNLTFSTLTVSNMSPEDSSIYLCSVITMYQETQYFGPGTRLLVL.

V is TRBV6-6 and J is TRBJ2-5, with a weak D call TRBD1 (5 bases). Germline V gene sequence: CDR1 MNHNY, CDR2 SVGAGI (reference sequence). The CDR3 extends over 13 amino acids. The ends were cut back, 10 bases at V and 0 bases at J, with 12 bases in the middle. The CDR3 here is CATAQAYQETQYF. The CDR3, as DNA: TGTGCCACCGCACAGGCTTACCAAGAGACCCAGTACTTC.

This clonotype has only a few counts. V is TRBV5-1 and J is TRBJ2-1; 9 bases line up with TRBD2. Germline CDR1 is SGHRS and CDR2 is YFSETQ. After removal of 2 bases from V and 5 bases from J, the junction contained 5 bases not matched to a gene. The CDR3 has 15 amino acids. CDR3 in DNA: TGCGCCAGCAGCTTTGAGCGGGGGGACAACAATGAGCAGTTCTTC. It encodes CASSFERGDNNEQFF.

The rearrangement joins TRBV12-3 or TRBV12-4 to TRBJ1-4, with D perhaps matching TRBD1 (6 bases). The CDR3 is made up of 15 amino acids. The V gene lost 6 bases and the J gene lost 4 bases, with 15 bases spanning the gap. DNA for the CDR3: TGTGCCAGCAGCGTACGCGGGACAAGTAATGAAAAACTGTTTTTT. Amino acids: CASSVRGTSNEKLFF.

The rearrangement links TRBV4-3 to TRBJ2-1, with 12 bases lining up with TRBD2. The V and J ends lost 0 bases and 6 bases, in that order; junction bases with no gene match: 3. The CDR3 is 16 residues long. CDR1 and CDR2 (germline): LGHNA, YSLEER. In DNA, the CDR3 is TGCGCCAGCAGCCAAGAGAGACTAGCGGGGGCCAATGAGCAGTTCTTC. Its translation: CASSQERLAGANEQFF.

The V and J genes are TRBV19 and TRBJ1-5; the match to TRBD1 covers 7 bases. The CDR3 has 14 residues. The V segment lost 7 bases and the J segment 3 bases; nucleotides outside the gene matches: 6. From germline, CDR1 is LNHDA and CDR2 SQIVND (reference sequence). Here the CDR3 DNA reads TGTGCCAGTACAGCCAGGGGGTTCAATCAGCCCCAGCATTTT. This codes for CASTARGFNQPQHF.

Here the CDR3 DNA reads TGCAGTGCCAGAACTGTATGGGACGGGGAGCTGTTTTTT. Translating it yields CSARTVWDGELFF. The chain couples TRBV20-1 to TRBJ2-2; D uncertain. Germline V gives CDR1 DFQATT, CDR2 SNEGSKA (reference sequence). Deletions cut 6 bases from V and 7 bases from J, with 15 bases between. CDR3 length equals 13 residues.

The rearrangement uses TRBV9 and TRBJ2-1; 11 nucleotides match TRBD2. The CDR3 covers 16 residues. Per germline, CDR1 SGDLS and CDR2 YYNGEE. V lost 10 bases and J lost 6; bases outside the gene matches: 15. Here the CDR3 DNA reads TGTGCCTCTAGCGGGGGGCTGGCCGAAACACTCAATGAGCAGTTCTTC. Translation: CASSGGLAETLNEQFF.

A few counts support this clonotype. This chain joins TRBV6-6 and TRBJ2-5; TRBD2 aligns across 8 bases. The closer fit of TRBJ2-1 to the DNA end suggests the J call may be wrong. This CDR3 spans 16 amino acids. CDR1 and CDR2 (germline): MNHNY, SVGAGI (reference sequence). The CDR3 DNA follows: TGTGCCAGCAGTTACCGGGGACTAGTGCAAAACAATGAGCAGTTCTTC. Encoded protein: CASSYRGLVQNNEQFF.

This chain joins TRBV20-1 and TRBJ1-5; D may be TRBD1 (5 bases). The CDR3 loop spans 14 amino acids. The V end was cut by 4 bases, the J end by 3 bases, with 13 bases between. Looked up from germline, CDR1 is DFQATT and CDR2 is SNEGSKA (reference sequence). The CDR3 sequence is CSATQGLINQPQHF. The CDR3 region has the DNA TGCAGTGCTACTCAGGGACTGATCAATCAGCCCCAGCATTTT.

V is TRBV7-9 and J is TRBJ2-1; weak D call: TRBD1 (5 bases). The V end was cut by 1 base, the J end by 2 bases, with 6 bases between. The CDR3 spans 14 residues. Germline CDR1 is SEHNR and CDR2 is FQNEAQ (reference sequence). CDR3 DNA sequence: TGTGCCAGCAGCTTAGACAGGACCTACAATGAGCAGTTCTTC. Protein sequence: CASSLDRTYNEQFF.

On this clonotype: The conserved phenylalanine or tryptophan is not found at the CDR3 terminus, so this likely reflects a read error. J is TRBJ1-1 and V is TRBV12-3 or TRBV12-4, with D unclear. This CDR3 region has 13 residues. CDR3 protein: CASSLNLATEAFL. The CDR3, as DNA: TGTGCCAGTAGTTTAAACCTTGCAACTGAAGCTTTCCTT.

This clonotype was seen a few times. The chain couples TRBV27 to TRBJ2-2, with a weak D call TRBD2 (6 bases). Per germline, CDR1 MNHEY and CDR2 SMNVEV (reference sequence). V shed 0 bases and J shed 3 bases, with 14 bases lying between them. The CDR3 contains 17 residues. The CDR3: CASSLSGGGTYTGELFF. CDR3 coding DNA: TGTGCCAGCAGTTTATCGGGAGGTGGAACCTACACCGGGGAGCTGTTTTTT.

This clonotype was recorded many times. The chain is built from TRBV7-2 and TRBJ2-1; TRBD2 aligns across 8 bases. This CDR3 spans 15 amino acids. Germline CDR1 reads SGHTA; CDR2 reads FQGNSA. After removal of 4 bases from V and 2 bases from J, the junction contained 4 bases not matched to a gene. The DNA of the CDR3 is TGTGCCAGCAGCTCCTATAGCGGGGCCTACAATGAGCAGTTCTTC. It codes for CASSSYSGAYNEQFF. Full variable domain (outside the CDR3, taken from reference TRBV7-2 and TRBJ2-1): GAGVSQSPSNKVTEKGKDVELRCDPISGHTALYWYRQSLGQGLEFLIYFQGNSAPDKSGLPSDRFSAERTGGSVSTLTIQRTQQEDSAVYLCASSSYSGAYNEQFFGPGTRLTVL.

The chain links TRBV24-1 to TRBJ2-5; D possibly uses TRBD1 or TRBD2 (5 bases each). The J call may not be correct, given that the DNA end is closer to TRBJ2-1. The CDR3 length is 14 residues. CDR1 is KGHDR and CDR2 is SFDVKD in the germline V gene. The CDR3 nucleotides read TGTGCCACCAGTGATTTCTATGGGGGCAATGAGCAGTTCTTC. It codes for CATSDFYGGNEQFF.

The genes are TRBV4-2 and TRBJ2-5; D might be TRBD1 (6 bases). CDR1 and CDR2 (germline): LGHNA, YNFKEQ. The CDR3 contains 18 residues. Trimming removed 1 base from V and 2 bases from J, with 20 bases in between. CDR3 coding DNA: TGTGCCAGCAGCCAAGGTGCGTCCGGGACACAAGTTCAAGAGACCCAGTACTTC. Residues: CASSQGASGTQVQETQYF.

V and J are TRBV18 and TRBJ2-3; D not certain. Germline V CDR1 and CDR2: KGHSH, LQKENI. Trimming pared 6 bases from V and 6 bases from J, leaving 16 bases between. This CDR3 contains 14 residues. Written as DNA, the CDR3 is TGTGCCAGCTCGTCAACCACTTCATCGGATACGCAGTATTTT. Translated: CASSSTTSSDTQYF.

The V call is TRBV6-1, the J call TRBJ2-7, with TRBD1 identical over 7 bases. This CDR3 is 12 amino acids long. The trim removed 3 bases at V and 12 bases at J, leaving 8 bases unmatched. CDR1 MNHNS and CDR2 SASEGT come from the germline V gene. The CDR3 sequence is CASSDPDRQMYF. CDR3 DNA sequence: TGTGCCAGCAGTGACCCGGACAGGCAAATGTACTTC.

V is TRBV9 and J is TRBJ1-4; TRBD1 might be the D (6 bases). The V gene's germline CDR1 is SGDLS and CDR2 YYNGEE. CDR3 length equals 14 residues. V lost 0 bases and J lost 7, with 10 bases in between. The CDR3 DNA sequence: TGTGCCAGCAGCGTAGCCGGGACACCTGAAAAACTGTTTTTT. Protein: CASSVAGTPEKLFF.

There are a few counts of this clonotype. The V gene is TRBV20-1, the J gene TRBJ2-4; TRBD1 matches at 8 bases. The V gene end was trimmed by 6 bases and the J gene end by 9 bases; junction bases not matched to a gene: 19. The CDR3 length is 16 residues. The V gene's germline CDR1 is DFQATT and CDR2 SNEGSKA (reference sequence). The CDR3 sequence: CSASPGTGSPSVIQYF. CDR3 sequence (DNA): TGCAGTGCCAGTCCCGGGACAGGATCGCCGAGTGTCATTCAGTACTTC.

The genes are TRBV4-1 and TRBJ1-5; D gene uncertain. Germline-derived CDR1 and CDR2 are MGHRA and YSYEKL. The CDR3 runs 16 residues. Between the trimmed V and J ends, which lost 4 bases and 0 bases, there was a span of 13 bases. The CDR3 here is CASSPSHGVSNQPQHF. CDR3 nucleotide sequence: TGCGCCAGCAGCCCAAGCCATGGGGTTAGCAATCAGCCCCAGCATTTT.

This clonotype has more than one count but fewer than ten. CDR3 amino acids: CASSLRIVRGAAGELFF. The DNA of the CDR3 is TGTGCCAGCAGCTTACGGATTGTCAGAGGGGCGGCCGGGGAGCTGTTTTTT. The V call is TRBV7-2, the J call TRBJ2-2, with D tentatively TRBD1 or TRBD2 (5 bases each). Trimming cost V 2 bases and J 6 bases, with 19 bases left between them. Germline V gene sequence: CDR1 SGHTA, CDR2 FQGNSA. The CDR3 runs to 17 residues. Full variable domain (rest looked up from reference TRBV7-2 and TRBJ2-2): GAGVSQSPSNKVTEKGKDVELRCDPISGHTALYWYRQSLGQGLEFLIYFQGNSAPDKSGLPSDRFSAERTGGSVSTLTIQRTQQEDSAVYLCASSLRIVRGAAGELFFGEGSRLTVL.

This clonotype was counted only a few times. The rearrangement joins TRBV3-1 to TRBJ1-1; D call uncertain. V was trimmed by 5 bases and J by 3 bases, leaving 10 bases between them. Germline loops: CDR1 LGHDT, CDR2 YNNKEL (reference sequence). The CDR3 is 13 residues long. The CDR3 sequence: CASSAGGDTEAFF. CDR3 nucleotide sequence: TGTGCCAGCAGCGCCGGCGGGGACACTGAAGCTTTCTTT.

The chain uses TRBV5-1 and TRBJ2-7; tentative D call: TRBD2 (5 bases). Germline-derived CDR1 and CDR2 are SGHRS and YFSETQ. CDR3 length: 15 residues. V lost 1 base and J 2 bases, leaving 13 bases between the germline ends. The CDR3 region is CASSLPGISPYEQYF. CDR3 bases: TGCGCCAGCAGCTTGCCGGGAATTAGTCCCTACGAGCAGTACTTC.

The count of this clonotype is one. The rearrangement links TRBV5-1 to TRBJ2-3; 9 nucleotides line up with TRBD1. The V gene's germline CDR1 is SGHRS and CDR2 YFSETQ. The CDR3 runs 14 residues. After removal of 4 bases from V and 4 bases from J, the junction contained 4 bases not matched to a gene. The CDR3 DNA reads TGCGCCAGCAGCCCCGGGGACAGGGCAGATACGCAGTATTTT. It yields the protein CASSPGDRADTQYF.

The rearrangement links TRBV29-1 to TRBJ2-5; the D gene is possibly TRBD1 (6 bases). The V gene lost 5 bases and the J gene lost 5 bases, with 18 bases spanning the gap. CDR3 length equals 14 residues. The germline CDR1 and CDR2 sequences are SQVTM and ANQGSEA. CDR3 DNA sequence: TGCAGCGTTCAGCTTAGACAGGATTATGAGACCCAGTACTTC. Its protein product is CSVQLRQDYETQYF.